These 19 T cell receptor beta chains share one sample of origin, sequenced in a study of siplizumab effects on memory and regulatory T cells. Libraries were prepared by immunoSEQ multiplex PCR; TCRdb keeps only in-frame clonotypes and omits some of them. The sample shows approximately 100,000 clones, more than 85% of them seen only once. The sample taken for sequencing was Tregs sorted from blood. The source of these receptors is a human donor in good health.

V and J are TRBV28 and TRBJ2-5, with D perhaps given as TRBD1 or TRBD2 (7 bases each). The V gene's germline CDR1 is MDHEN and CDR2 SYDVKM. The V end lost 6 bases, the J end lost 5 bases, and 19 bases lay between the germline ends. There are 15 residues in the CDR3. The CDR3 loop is CASRDRAGEEETQYF. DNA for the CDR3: TGTGCCAGCAGAGACAGGGCGGGGGAGGAGGAGACCCAGTACTTC.

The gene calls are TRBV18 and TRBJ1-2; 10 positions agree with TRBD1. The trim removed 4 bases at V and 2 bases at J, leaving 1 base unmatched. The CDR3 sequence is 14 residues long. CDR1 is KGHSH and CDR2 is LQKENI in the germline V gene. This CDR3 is CASSLGQGNYGYTF. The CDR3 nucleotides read TGTGCCAGCTCACTGGGACAGGGGAACTATGGCTACACCTTC.

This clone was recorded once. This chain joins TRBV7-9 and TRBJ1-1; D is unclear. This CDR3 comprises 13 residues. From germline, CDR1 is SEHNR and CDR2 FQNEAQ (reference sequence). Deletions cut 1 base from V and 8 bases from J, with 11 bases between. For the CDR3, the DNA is TGTGCCAGCAGCTTAGAGTTTTTCGGCGAAGCTTTCTTT. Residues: CASSLEFFGEAFF.

The CDR3 loop reads CASSPSDPQFF. For the CDR3, the DNA is TGTGCCAGCTCACCATCTGACCCGCAGTTCTTC. The gene calls are TRBV18 and TRBJ2-1; no firm D call. Germline V gene data show CDR1 as KGHSH and CDR2 as LQKENI. CDR3 length equals 11 residues. V was clipped by 2 bases and J by 12 bases, with 8 bases between them.

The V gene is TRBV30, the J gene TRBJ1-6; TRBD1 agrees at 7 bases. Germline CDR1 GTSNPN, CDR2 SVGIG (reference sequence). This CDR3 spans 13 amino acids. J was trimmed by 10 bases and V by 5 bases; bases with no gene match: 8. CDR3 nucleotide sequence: TGTGCCTGGGAGTACAGGGGAGGATCACCCCTCCACTTT. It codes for CAWEYRGGSPLHF.

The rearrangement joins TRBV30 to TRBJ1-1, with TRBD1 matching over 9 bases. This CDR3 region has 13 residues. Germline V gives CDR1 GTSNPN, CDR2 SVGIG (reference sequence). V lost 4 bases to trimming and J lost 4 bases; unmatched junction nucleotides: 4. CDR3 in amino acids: CAWTQGAGTEAFF. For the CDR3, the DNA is TGTGCCTGGACACAGGGGGCAGGCACTGAAGCTTTCTTT.

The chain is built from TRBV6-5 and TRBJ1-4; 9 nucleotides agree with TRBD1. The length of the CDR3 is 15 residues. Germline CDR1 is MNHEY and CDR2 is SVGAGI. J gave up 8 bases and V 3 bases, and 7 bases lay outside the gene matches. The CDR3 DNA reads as TGTGCCAGCAGTTATTCCGACAGGGGGGAGGAAAAACTGTTTTTT. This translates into CASSYSDRGEEKLFF.

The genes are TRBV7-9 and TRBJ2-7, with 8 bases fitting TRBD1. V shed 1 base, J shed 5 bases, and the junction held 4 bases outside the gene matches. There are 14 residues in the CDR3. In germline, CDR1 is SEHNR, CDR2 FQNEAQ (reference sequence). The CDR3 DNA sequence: TGTGCCAGCAGCTTAGAAGGACAGGGAGACGAGCAGTACTTC. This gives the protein CASSLEGQGDEQYF.

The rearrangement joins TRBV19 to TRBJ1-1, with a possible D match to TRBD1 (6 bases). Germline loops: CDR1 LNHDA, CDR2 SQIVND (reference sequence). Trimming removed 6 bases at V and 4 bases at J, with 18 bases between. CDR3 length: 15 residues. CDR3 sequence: CASRPPTGPGTEAFF. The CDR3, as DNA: TGTGCCAGTAGACCTCCCACAGGGCCCGGCACTGAAGCTTTCTTT.

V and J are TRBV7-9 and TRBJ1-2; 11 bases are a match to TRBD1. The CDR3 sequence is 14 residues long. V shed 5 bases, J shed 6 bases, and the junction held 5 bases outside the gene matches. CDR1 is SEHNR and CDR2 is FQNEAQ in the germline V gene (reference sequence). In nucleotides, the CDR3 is TGTGCCAGCAGCCGCCGGACAGGGGGCGATGGCTACACCTTC. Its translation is CASSRRTGGDGYTF.

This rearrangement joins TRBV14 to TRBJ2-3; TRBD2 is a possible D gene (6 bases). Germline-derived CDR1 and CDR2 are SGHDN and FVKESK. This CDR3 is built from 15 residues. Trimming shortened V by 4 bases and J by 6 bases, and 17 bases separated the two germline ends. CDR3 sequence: CASSRGRQPWDTQYF. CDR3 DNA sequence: TGTGCCAGCAGCCGAGGGAGGCAGCCCTGGGATACGCAGTATTTT.

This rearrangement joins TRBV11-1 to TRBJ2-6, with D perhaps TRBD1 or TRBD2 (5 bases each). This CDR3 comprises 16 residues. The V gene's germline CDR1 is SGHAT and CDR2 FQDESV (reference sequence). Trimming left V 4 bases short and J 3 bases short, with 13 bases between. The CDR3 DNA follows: TGTGCCAGCAGCTACCCACGGGGCTTTGGGGCCAACGTCCTGACTTTC. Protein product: CASSYPRGFGANVLTF.

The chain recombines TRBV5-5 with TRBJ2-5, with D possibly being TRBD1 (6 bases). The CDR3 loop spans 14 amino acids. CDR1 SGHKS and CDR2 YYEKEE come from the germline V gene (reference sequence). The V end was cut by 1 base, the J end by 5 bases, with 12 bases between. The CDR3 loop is CASSLSVRGETQYF. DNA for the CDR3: TGTGCCAGCAGCTTGTCGGTCAGGGGTGAGACCCAGTACTTC.

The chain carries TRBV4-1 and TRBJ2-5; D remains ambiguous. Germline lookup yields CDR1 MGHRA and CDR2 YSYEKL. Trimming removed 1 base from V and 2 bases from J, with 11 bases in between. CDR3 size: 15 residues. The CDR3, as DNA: TGCGCCAGCAGCCAAGGGGGTGGACCTCAAGAGACCCAGTACTTC. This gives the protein CASSQGGGPQETQYF.

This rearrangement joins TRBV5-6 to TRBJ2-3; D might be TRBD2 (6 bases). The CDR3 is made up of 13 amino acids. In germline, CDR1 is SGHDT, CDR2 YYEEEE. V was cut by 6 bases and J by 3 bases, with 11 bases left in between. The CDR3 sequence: CASTPGVTDTQYF. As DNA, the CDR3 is TGTGCCAGCACCCCGGGAGTTACAGATACGCAGTATTTT.

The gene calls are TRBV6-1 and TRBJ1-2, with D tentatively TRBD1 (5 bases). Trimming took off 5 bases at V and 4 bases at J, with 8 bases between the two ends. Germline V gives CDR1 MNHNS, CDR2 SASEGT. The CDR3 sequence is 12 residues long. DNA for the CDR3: TGTGCCAGCAGTTCAGGGATCTATGGCTACACCTTC. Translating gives CASSSGIYGYTF.

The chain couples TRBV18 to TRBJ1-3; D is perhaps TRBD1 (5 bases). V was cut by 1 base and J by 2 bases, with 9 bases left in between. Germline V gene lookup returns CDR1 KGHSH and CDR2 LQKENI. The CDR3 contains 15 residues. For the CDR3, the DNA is TGTGCCAGCTCACCACAGTCAGGGCCTGGAAACACCATATATTTT. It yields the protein CASSPQSGPGNTIYF.

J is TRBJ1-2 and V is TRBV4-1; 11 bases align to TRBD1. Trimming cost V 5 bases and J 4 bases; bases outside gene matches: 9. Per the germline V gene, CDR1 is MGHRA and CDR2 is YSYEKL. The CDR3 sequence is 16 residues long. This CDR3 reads CASSKSSDRGLYGYTF. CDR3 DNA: TGCGCCAGCAGCAAAAGTTCGGACAGGGGGCTCTATGGCTACACCTTC.

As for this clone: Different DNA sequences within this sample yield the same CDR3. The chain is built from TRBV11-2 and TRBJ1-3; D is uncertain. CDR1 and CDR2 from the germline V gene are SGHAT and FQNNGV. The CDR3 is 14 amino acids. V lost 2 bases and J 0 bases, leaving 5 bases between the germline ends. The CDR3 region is CASSLSRSGNTIYF. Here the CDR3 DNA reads TGTGCCAGCAGCTTATCCCGCTCTGGAAACACCATATATTTT.